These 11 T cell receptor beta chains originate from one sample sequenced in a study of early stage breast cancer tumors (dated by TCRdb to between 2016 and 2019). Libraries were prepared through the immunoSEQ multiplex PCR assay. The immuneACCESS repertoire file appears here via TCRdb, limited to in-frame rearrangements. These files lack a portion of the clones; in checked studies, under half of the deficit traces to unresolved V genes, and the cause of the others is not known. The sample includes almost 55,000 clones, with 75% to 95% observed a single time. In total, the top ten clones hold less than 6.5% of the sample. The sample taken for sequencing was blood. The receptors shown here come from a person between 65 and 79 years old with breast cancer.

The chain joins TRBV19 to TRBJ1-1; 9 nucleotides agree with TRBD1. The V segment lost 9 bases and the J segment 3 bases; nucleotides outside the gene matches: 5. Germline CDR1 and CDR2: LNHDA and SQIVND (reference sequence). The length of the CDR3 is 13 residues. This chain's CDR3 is CASDTGGYTEAFF. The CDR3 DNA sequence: TGTGCCAGCGATACAGGGGGCTACACTGAAGCTTTCTTT. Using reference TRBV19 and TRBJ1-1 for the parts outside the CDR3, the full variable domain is DGGITQSPKYLFRKEGQNVTLSCEQNLNHDAMYWYRQDPGQGLRLIYYSQIVNDFQKGDIAEGYSVSREKKESFPLTVTSAQKNPTAFYLCASDTGGYTEAFFGQGTRLTVV.

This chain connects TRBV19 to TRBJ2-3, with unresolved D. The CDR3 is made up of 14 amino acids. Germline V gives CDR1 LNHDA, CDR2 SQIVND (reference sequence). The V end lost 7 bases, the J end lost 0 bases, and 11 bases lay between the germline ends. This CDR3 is CASNEQPSTDTQYF. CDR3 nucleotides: TGTGCCAGTAATGAACAACCTAGCACAGATACGCAGTATTTT.

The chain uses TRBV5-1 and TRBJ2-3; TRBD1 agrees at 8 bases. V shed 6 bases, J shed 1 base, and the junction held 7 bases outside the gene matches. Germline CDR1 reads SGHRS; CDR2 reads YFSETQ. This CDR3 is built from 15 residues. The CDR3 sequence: CASTLMDRGTDTQYF. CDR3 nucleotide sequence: TGCGCCAGCACCCTAATGGACAGGGGCACAGATACGCAGTATTTT.

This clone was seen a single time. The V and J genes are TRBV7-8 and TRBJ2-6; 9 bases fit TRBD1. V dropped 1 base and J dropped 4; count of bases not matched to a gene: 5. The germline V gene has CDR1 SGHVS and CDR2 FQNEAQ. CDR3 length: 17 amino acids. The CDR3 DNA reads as TGTGCCAGCAGCTTAGTATCCGGGACAGGGGGGGCCAACGTCCTGACTTTC. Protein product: CASSLVSGTGGANVLTF.

The CDR3 sequence: CARRRAGIQETQYF. The CDR3 nucleotides read TGTGCCAGGAGGAGGGCGGGGATACAAGAGACCCAGTACTTC. The chain has TRBV19 and TRBJ2-5; D possibly corresponds to TRBD2 (6 bases). CDR3 length equals 14 residues. Trimming took off 9 bases at V and 2 bases at J, with 16 bases between the two ends. The germline gives CDR1 LNHDA, CDR2 SQIVND (reference sequence).

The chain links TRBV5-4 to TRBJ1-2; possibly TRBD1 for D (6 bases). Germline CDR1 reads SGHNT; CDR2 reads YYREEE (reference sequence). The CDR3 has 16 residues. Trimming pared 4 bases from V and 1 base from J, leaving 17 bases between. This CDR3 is CASSIPQGKSNYGYTF. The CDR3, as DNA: TGTGCCAGCAGCATACCTCAGGGGAAGAGTAACTATGGCTACACCTTC.

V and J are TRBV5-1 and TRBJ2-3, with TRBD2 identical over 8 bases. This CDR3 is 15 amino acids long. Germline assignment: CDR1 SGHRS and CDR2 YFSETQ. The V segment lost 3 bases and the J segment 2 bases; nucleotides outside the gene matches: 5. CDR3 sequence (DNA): TGCGCCAGCAGCTATTTAGCGGGGAACACAGATACGCAGTATTTT. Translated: CASSYLAGNTDTQYF. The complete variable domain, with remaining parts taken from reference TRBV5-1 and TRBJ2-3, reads KAGVTQTPRYLIKTRGQQVTLSCSPISGHRSVSWYQQTPGQGLQFLFEYFSETQRNKGNFPGRFSGRQFSNSRSEMNVSTLELGDSALYLCASSYLAGNTDTQYFGPGTRLTVL.

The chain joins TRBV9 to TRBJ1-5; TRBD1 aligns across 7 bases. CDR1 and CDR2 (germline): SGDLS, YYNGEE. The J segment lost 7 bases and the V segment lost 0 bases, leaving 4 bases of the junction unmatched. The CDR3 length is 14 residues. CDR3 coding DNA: TGTGCCAGCAGCGTAGGAGGGGGCGGCCAGCCCCAGCATTTT. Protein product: CASSVGGGGQPQHF.

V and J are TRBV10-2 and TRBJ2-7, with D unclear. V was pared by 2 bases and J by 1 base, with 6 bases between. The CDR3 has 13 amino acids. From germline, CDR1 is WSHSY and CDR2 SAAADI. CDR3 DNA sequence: TGCGCCAGCAGTGAGGAGTGGTCCTACGAGCAGTACTTC. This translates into CASSEEWSYEQYF.

CDR3 sequence reads: CASGVRDTQYF. The CDR3 coding sequence is TGTGCCTCAGGGGTTAGAGATACGCAGTATTTT. This rearrangement joins TRBV11-3 to TRBJ2-3; TRBD1 is a possible D gene (6 bases). This CDR3 comprises 11 residues. CDR1 is SGHNT, CDR2 YENEEA, per germline. Between the trimmed V and J ends, which lost 11 bases and 5 bases, there was a span of 11 bases.

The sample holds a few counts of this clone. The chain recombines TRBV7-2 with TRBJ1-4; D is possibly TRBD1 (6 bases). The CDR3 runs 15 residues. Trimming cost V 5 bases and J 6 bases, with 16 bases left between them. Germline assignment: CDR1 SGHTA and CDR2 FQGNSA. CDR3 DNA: TGTGCCAGCAGCGCAACAGGGAGTGGGGATGAAAAACTGTTTTTT. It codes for CASSATGSGDEKLFF.